This entry features one T cell receptor (beta chain) sequence. One end of the junction does not line up with germline, which may come from a read error. The TCR library protocol was used to attach unique molecular identifiers. These identifiers were attached to individual cDNA molecules. TCRdb reanalysed the 5' RACE reads using MiXCR and keeps one entry per CDR3 protein. Of fewer than 85,000 distinct CDR3 sequences in the sample, about a sixth were seen once. The sample belongs to a study of early T cells in non-severe SARS-CoV-2 infection. Input material: whole blood. The receptor's source is an adult who was a healthcare worker with PCR-confirmed SARS-CoV-2 infection or an uninfected control (not recorded which).

Here the CDR3 DNA reads TGTGCCACCAGTGATGCCTCCTGGCGGGAGGGCTACAATGTGCAGTTCTTC. It yields the protein CATSDASWREGYNVQFF. The chain couples TRBV24-1 to TRBJ2-1; 9 bases match TRBD2. CDR3 length equals 17 residues. The germline gives CDR1 KGHDR, CDR2 SFDVKD.